Listed here are 9 T cell receptor beta chains from one sample, sequenced in a study of blood T cell repertoires in COVID-19. The data were produced by immunoSEQ multiplex PCR, yet TCRdb's version contains in-frame clones alone and is incomplete. The sample yields 200,000 to 250,000 clones, approximately 80% seen once. The sample was PBMCs or T cells enriched from blood (not recorded which). All receptors come from a man aged 55 to 70 who had recovered from COVID-19.

The rearrangement links TRBV5-4 to TRBJ2-5; the match to TRBD2 covers 8 bases. The V and J ends lost 3 bases and 5 bases, in that order; junction bases with no gene match: 15. CDR1 SGHNT and CDR2 YYREEE come from the germline V gene (reference sequence). The CDR3 loop spans 17 amino acids. Here the CDR3 DNA reads TGTGCCAGCAGCTCCGGAGAACGACCGGGGGGGACGGAGACCCAGTACTTC. Protein sequence: CASSSGERPGGTETQYF.

V gene TRBV11-2 combines with J gene TRBJ2-2; D gene ambiguous. The germline V gene has CDR1 SGHAT and CDR2 FQNNGV. Trimming shortened V by 0 bases and J by 3 bases, and 8 bases separated the two germline ends. The CDR3 extends over 15 amino acids. The CDR3 bases are TGTGCCAGCAGCTTAGATCCCCTGTACACCGGGGAGCTGTTTTTT. It encodes CASSLDPLYTGELFF.

The chain is built from TRBV5-6 and TRBJ2-3, with TRBD2 matching 8 bases. Trimming cost V 0 bases and J 6 bases; bases outside gene matches: 9. Germline values: CDR1 SGHDT, CDR2 YYEEEE. The CDR3 loop spans 16 amino acids. This chain's CDR3 is CASSLVTGGTGDTQYF. CDR3 DNA sequence: TGTGCCAGCAGCTTGGTAACGGGGGGGACCGGGGATACGCAGTATTTT.

This sequence joins TRBV5-5 and TRBJ2-7; possibly TRBD1 for D (5 bases). Germline V gene sequence: CDR1 SGHKS, CDR2 YYEKEE (reference sequence). Deletions cut 4 bases from V and 0 bases from J, with 14 bases between. The CDR3 has 15 residues. The CDR3 here is CASSGQRTSSYEQYF. CDR3 sequence (DNA): TGTGCCAGCAGCGGACAACGAACGAGCTCCTACGAGCAGTACTTC.

This clone was picked up one time. The V call is TRBV4-1, the J call TRBJ2-4, with 9 nucleotides matching TRBD2. V was pared by 0 bases and J by 1 base, with 4 bases of the junction left unmatched. Germline V gene lookup returns CDR1 MGHRA and CDR2 YSYEKL. CDR3 length: 17 residues. CDR3 bases: TGCGCCAGCAGCCAAGATTCCCTAGCGGGGGCCAAAAACATTCAGTACTTC. It translates to CASSQDSLAGAKNIQYF.

The chain joins TRBV10-1 to TRBJ1-1; tentative D call: TRBD1 (6 bases). The CDR3 spans 15 residues. V was pared by 0 bases and J by 2 bases, with 10 bases between. Germline V gene sequence: CDR1 WNHNN, CDR2 SYGVQD (reference sequence). Written as DNA, the CDR3 is TGCGCCAGCAGTGAGTCGACAGGCCGAAACACTGAAGCTTTCTTT. Translated, it gives CASSESTGRNTEAFF.

This chain uses TRBV7-2 with TRBJ1-2; 7 bases agree with TRBD1. V lost 5 bases to trimming and J lost 3 bases; unmatched junction nucleotides: 12. The germline CDR1 and CDR2 sequences are SGHTA and FQGNSA. The CDR3 loop spans 16 amino acids. CDR3 in amino acids: CASSLRGQGGDYGYTF. The CDR3 DNA is TGTGCCAGCAGCCTAAGGGGGCAGGGGGGAGACTATGGCTACACCTTC.

This clone occurred once. The J gene is TRBJ1-2, the V gene TRBV6-5, with D possibly TRBD1 on 6 matching bases. Germline V lookup: CDR1 MNHEY, CDR2 SVGAGI. The germline V and J ends were trimmed by 10 bases and 2 bases, with 17 bases remaining between them. The CDR3 runs to 14 residues. The chain's CDR3 is CATQRGGENYGYTF. The CDR3 DNA reads as TGTGCCACCCAAAGGGGGGGGGAAAACTATGGCTACACCTTC.

The J gene is TRBJ2-2, the V gene TRBV6-1; 10 bases align to TRBD1. Losses at the gene ends were 2 bases for V and 7 bases for J; bases not matched to a gene: 7. The CDR3 totals 16 residues. The germline V gene has CDR1 MNHNS and CDR2 SASEGT. This chain's CDR3 is CASSEIGQGVGGELFF. CDR3 bases: TGTGCCAGCAGTGAAATCGGACAGGGGGTAGGCGGGGAGCTGTTTTTT.